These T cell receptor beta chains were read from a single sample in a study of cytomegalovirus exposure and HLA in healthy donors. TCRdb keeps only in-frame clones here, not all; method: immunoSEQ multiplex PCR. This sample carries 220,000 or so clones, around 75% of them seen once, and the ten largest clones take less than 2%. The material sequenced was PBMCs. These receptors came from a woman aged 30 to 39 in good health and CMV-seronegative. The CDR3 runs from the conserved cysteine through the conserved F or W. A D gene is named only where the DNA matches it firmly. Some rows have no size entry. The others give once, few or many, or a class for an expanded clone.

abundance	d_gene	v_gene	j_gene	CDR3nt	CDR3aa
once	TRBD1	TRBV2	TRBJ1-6	TGTGCCAGCACCGGGACAGGGGATTCACCCCTCCACTTT	CASTGTGDSPLHF
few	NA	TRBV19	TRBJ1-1	TGTGCCAGTAGTATGGCCAGGGTCTACACTGAAGCTTTCTTT	CASSMARVYTEAFF
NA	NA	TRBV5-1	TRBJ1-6	TGCGCCAGCAGCTTGGCAGGGCGCGACTCCTATAATTCCCCCCTCCACTTT	CASSLAGRDSYNSPLHF
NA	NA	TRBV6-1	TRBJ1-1	TGTGCCAGCAGTCCTACAGAAAACACTGAAGCTTTCTTT	CASSPTENTEAFF
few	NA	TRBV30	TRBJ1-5	TGTGCCTGGAGTCCCGGGGGCAATCAGCCCCAGCATTTT	CAWSPGGNQPQHF
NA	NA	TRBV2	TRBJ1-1	TGTGCCAGCAATAAGGGGTTGAACACTGAAGCTTTCTTT	CASNKGLNTEAFF
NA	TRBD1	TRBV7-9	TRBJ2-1	TGTTCCAGCAGCTTAGGGGGGACAGGGGGTGGCGATGAGCAGTTCTTC	CSSSLGGTGGGDEQFF
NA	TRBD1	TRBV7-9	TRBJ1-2	TGTTCCAGCAGCACACGGACAGGGTCAGGAGTCGATGGCTACACCTTC	CSSSTRTGSGVDGYTF
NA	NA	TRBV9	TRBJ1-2	TGTGCCAGCAGCGTAGCCGCCCTGGGAGGTGAATATGGCTACACCTTC	CASSVAALGGEYGYTF
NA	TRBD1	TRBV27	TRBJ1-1	TGTGCCAGCAGTCCGAGACAGGGGGTGAACACTGAAGCTTTCTTT	CASSPRQGVNTEAFF
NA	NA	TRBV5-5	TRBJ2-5	TGTGCCAGCAGCACCGGGACTCCCAGGGAGACCCAGTACTTC	CASSTGTPRETQYF
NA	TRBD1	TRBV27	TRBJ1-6	TGTGCCAGCAGTCATAACAGGGGGATGGGTTCACCCCTCCACTTT	CASSHNRGMGSPLHF
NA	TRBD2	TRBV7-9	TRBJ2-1	TGTGCCAGCAGCTTCGTCGGACTAGCGGGAGACAATGAGCAGTTCTTC	CASSFVGLAGDNEQFF
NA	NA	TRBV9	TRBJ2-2	TGTGCCAGCAGCCCGCGGCAGACGAACACCGGGGAGCTGTTTTTT	CASSPRQTNTGELFF
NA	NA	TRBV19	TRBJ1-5	TGTGCCAGTAGTGCCCACAGGGATACGGGTCAGCCCCAGCATTTT	CASSAHRDTGQPQHF
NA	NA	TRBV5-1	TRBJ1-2	TGCGCCAGCAGCCCCCAGGACTCTAGCTACACCTTC	CASSPQDSSYTF
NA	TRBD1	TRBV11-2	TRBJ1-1	TGTGCCAGCAGTCACTCCGGGCGACAGGGATTGAACACTGAAGCTTTCTTT	CASSHSGRQGLNTEAFF
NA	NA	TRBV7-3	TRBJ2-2	TGTGCCAGCAGCCTTGGAGCGAACACCGGGGAGCTGTTTTTT	CASSLGANTGELFF
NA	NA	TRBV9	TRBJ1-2	TGTGCCAGCAGGGGGACACCGTATGGCTACACCTTC	CASRGTPYGYTF
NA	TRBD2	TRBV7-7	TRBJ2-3	TGTGCTAGCAGCCCCGGGACTAGCGGAGATACGCAGTATTTT	CASSPGTSGDTQYF
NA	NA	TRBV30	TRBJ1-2	TGTGCCTGGAGTAAGACCCGTTTGACAGCAAATGGCTACACCTTC	CAWSKTRLTANGYTF
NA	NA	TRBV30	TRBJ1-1	TGTGCCTGGAGTCCCTTAAGCAACACTGAAGCTTTCTTT	CAWSPLSNTEAFF
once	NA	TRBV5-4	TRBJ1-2	TGTGCCAGCAGCTTGATCGGGTTGGATGGCTACACCTTC	CASSLIGLDGYTF
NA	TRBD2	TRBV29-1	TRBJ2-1	TGCAGCGGGACCGGGACTAGCGGGAGCGAAGACAATGAGCAGTTCTTC	CSGTGTSGSEDNEQFF
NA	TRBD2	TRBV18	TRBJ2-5	TGTGCCAGCTCACCAAGAGTGACTAGCGGGAGGACTAGTCAAGAGACCCAGTACTTC	CASSPRVTSGRTSQETQYF
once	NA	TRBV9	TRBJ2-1	TGTGCCAGCAGCGTAGGACGGGACAATGAGCAGTTCTTC	CASSVGRDNEQFF
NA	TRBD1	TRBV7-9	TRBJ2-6	TGTGCCAGTCCGACCGGGACAGGGGTAACTGGGGCCAACGTCCTGACTTTC	CASPTGTGVTGANVLTF
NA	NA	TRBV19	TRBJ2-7	TGTGCCAGTAGTATCGGAAGCAGCCTGGAGAGCGAGCAGTACTTC	CASSIGSSLESEQYF
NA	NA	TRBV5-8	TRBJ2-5	TGTGCCAGCAGTTATCGACAGGCGGAGACCCAGTACTTC	CASSYRQAETQYF
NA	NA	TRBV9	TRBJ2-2	TGTGCCAGCAGCGCAGATCCGGGGCCGGGAGCTGGGGAGCTGTTTTTT	CASSADPGPGAGELFF
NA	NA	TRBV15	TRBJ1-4	TGTGCCACCAGCAGAGATGTGAGGGAGTTTCAGAAACTGTTTTTT	CATSRDVREFQKLFF
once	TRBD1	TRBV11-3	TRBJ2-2	TGTGCCAGCAGCACCCGACAGGGTTCCGGGGAGCTGTTTTTT	CASSTRQGSGELFF
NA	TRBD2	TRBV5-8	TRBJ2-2	TGTGCCAGCAGACAAGGACTAGCGGGAGAGGCCGGGGAGCTGTTTTTT	CASRQGLAGEAGELFF
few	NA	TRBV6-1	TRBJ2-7	TGTGCCAGCGGGTACACTAGGGCCCCCTACGAGCAGTACTTC	CASGYTRAPYEQYF
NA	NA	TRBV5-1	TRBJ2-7	TGCGCCAGCACCGACAGCTACGAGCAGTACTTC	CASTDSYEQYF
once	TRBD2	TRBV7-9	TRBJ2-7	TGTGCCAGCAGCCGAGCGGGGCTCCAAAACGAGCAGTACTTC	CASSRAGLQNEQYF